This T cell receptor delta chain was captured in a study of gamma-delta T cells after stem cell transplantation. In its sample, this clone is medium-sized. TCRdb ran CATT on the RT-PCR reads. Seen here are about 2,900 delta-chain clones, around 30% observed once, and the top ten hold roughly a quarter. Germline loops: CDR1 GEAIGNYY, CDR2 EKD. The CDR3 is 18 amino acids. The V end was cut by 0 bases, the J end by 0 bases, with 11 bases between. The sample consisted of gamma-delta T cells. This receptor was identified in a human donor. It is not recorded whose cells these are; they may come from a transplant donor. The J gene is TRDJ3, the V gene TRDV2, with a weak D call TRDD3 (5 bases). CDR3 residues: CACDTVGVDSWDTRQMFF. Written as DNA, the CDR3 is TGTGCCTGTGACACCGTTGGGGTTGACTCCTGGGACACCCGACAGATGTTTTTC.